This TCR beta chain was documented in a study of blood T cells in healthy people across ages. This clonotype showed up just a few times. The antigen is unknown. The study's findings and limits: Across the age range, TCR beta diversity per million T cells fell in a roughly linear way.

A second PCR, run for roughly 6 to 11 cycles, used a sample-barcoded 5' primer plus a J-beta primer mix. TCRdb processed the 5' RACE reads anew with MiXCR; each CDR3 protein has one entry. This sample carries about 680,000 distinct CDR3 sequences, over 45% of them seen once, and the ten largest clones take around 32%. Trimming left V 0 bases short and J 7 bases short, with 9 bases between. This CDR3 has 13 amino acids. Germline loops: CDR1 LGHNA, CDR2 YSLEER. The clonotype originates from a woman in her sixties or seventies in good health. This chain connects TRBV4-3 to TRBJ2-5, with D hard to call. The sequenced material came from blood. Here the CDR3 DNA reads TGCGCCAGCAGCCAAGATGGGTTCTCGACCCAGTACTTC. Amino acids: CASSQDGFSTQYF.